The source of this T cell receptor beta chain is a study of beta chain features in type 1 diabetes. Every bit of the isolated RNA underwent reverse transcription, so sequencing read expressed TCRB transcripts. Assay used: immunoSEQ multiplex PCR; TCRdb lists only in-frame clones, some missing. This repertoire shows a few hundred thousand clones, around 24% found once; its top ten account for 0.012%. Study-wide results and limits: In all four CD4+ subsets, TCRB CDR3 length was significantly, moderately reduced in type 1 diabetes. Naive, central memory and Treg TCRB repertoires appeared more alike in patients than in healthy donors. The question left open here concerned HLA type influencing TCRB rearrangement.

The germline gives CDR1 SQVTM, CDR2 ANQGSEA. This CDR3 region has 11 residues. Trimming shortened V by 2 bases and J by 3 bases, and 4 bases separated the two germline ends. This clone has a handful of counts. Its specificity is not known. Every participating donor gave one draw, a heparinised blood sample averaging about 100 mL. It was via CD45RO/CCR7/CD25/CD127/CD95/CD27 that CD4+ naive, central memory, regulatory and stem cell-like memory cells were sorted. The chain combines TRBV29-1 with TRBJ1-2; no reliable D call. The sequencing sample was made of naive CD4+ T cells from blood. The receptor's source is a woman younger than 45 with type 1 diabetes. This CDR3 is CSVETDYGYTF. The CDR3 DNA is TGCAGCGTTGAAACAGACTATGGCTACACCTTC.